The 17 T cell receptor beta chains presented below share a single source sample, sequenced in a study of T-cell memory formation after mild COVID-19. TCRdb processed the 5' RACE reads anew with MiXCR; each CDR3 protein has one entry. The data show roughly 310,000 distinct CDR3 sequences, less than 20% seen once. Sequencing was performed on PBMCs or a T cell subset sorted from them (not recorded which). The origin of the receptors is a man aged 18 to 35 who had mild COVID-19 (a few samples of this study predate the infection). Cell type and time point are not known.

In its sample, this clonotype was seen a few times. The V and J genes are TRBV27 and TRBJ2-3; no clear D. Deletions cut 7 bases from V and 6 bases from J, with 14 bases between. Germline-derived CDR1 and CDR2 are MNHEY and SMNVEV (reference sequence). The CDR3 loop spans 13 amino acids. CDR3 sequence (DNA): TGTGCCAGCACCACGGCCCGCCGGGATACGCAGTATTTT. Translating gives CASTTARRDTQYF.

This chain links TRBV20-1 with TRBJ1-2; 9 nucleotides agree with TRBD1. V was pared by 4 bases and J by 5 bases, with 8 bases of the junction left unmatched. The CDR3 has 14 amino acids. Germline V gene sequence: CDR1 DFQATT, CDR2 SNEGSKA (reference sequence). In nucleotides, the CDR3 is TGCAGTGCTAACGACAGGGGGTTAATATATGGCTACACCTTC. Residues: CSANDRGLIYGYTF.

The V and J genes are TRBV6-6 and TRBJ2-5, with D unresolved. The CDR3 is made up of 15 amino acids. V lost 1 base, J lost 1 base, and 10 bases lay in between. Germline V gene lookup returns CDR1 MNHNY and CDR2 SVGAGI (reference sequence). CDR3 sequence: CASSYLGRPQETQYF. The CDR3 DNA is TGTGCCAGCAGTTACTTGGGCAGACCCCAAGAGACCCAGTACTTC.

This chain connects TRBV9 to TRBJ2-1; 7 bases match TRBD1. Germline-derived CDR1 and CDR2 are SGDLS and YYNGEE. This CDR3 has 16 residues. Trimming at V came to 4 bases and at J to 2 bases, leaving 9 bases not matched to a gene. The CDR3 spells CASSPRRQGAYNEQFF. The CDR3 nucleotides read TGTGCCAGCAGCCCGAGACGGCAGGGGGCCTACAATGAGCAGTTCTTC.

This clonotype occurred a few times. The gene calls are TRBV6-5 and TRBJ1-2; D gene unclear. Between the trimmed V and J ends, which lost 5 bases and 2 bases, there was a span of 15 bases. Looked up from germline, CDR1 is MNHEY and CDR2 is SVGAGI. This CDR3 spans 15 amino acids. The CDR3 region has the DNA TGTGCCAGCAGTCGAGTAGACTATCCGAACTATGGCTACACCTTC. It specifies CASSRVDYPNYGYTF.

The chain carries TRBV18 and TRBJ1-4; 7 nucleotides line up with TRBD1. The germline gives CDR1 KGHSH, CDR2 LQKENI. The ends lost 6 bases at V and 5 bases at J; junction bases unmatched: 3. This CDR3 region has 13 residues. The CDR3 is CASSEQGNEKLFF. CDR3 nucleotide sequence: TGTGCCAGCTCGGAACAGGGGAATGAAAAACTGTTTTTT.

This chain connects TRBV4-1 to TRBJ1-2, with TRBD1 identical over 7 bases. Germline CDR1 is MGHRA and CDR2 is YSYEKL. The CDR3 runs to 14 residues. V gave up 6 bases and J gave up 7 bases; unmatched junction bases: 11. CDR3 DNA: TGCGCCAGCAGGGAGAAGCCGGGACAGCGTGGCTACACCTTC. Its translation: CASREKPGQRGYTF.

This clonotype came up a few times. The rearrangement uses TRBV5-5 and TRBJ1-6; D is uncertain. Germline assignment: CDR1 SGHKS and CDR2 YYEKEE (reference sequence). The CDR3 consists of 16 residues. The V and J ends lost 1 base and 4 bases respectively, with 12 bases between them. DNA of the CDR3: TGTGCCAGCAGCTTGCTGTCGGGCGGTTATAATTCACCCCTCCACTTT. Its protein is CASSLLSGGYNSPLHF.

The chain couples TRBV6-1 to TRBJ2-1; D call uncertain. The CDR3 has 15 amino acids. Trimming shortened V by 5 bases and J by 2 bases, and 13 bases separated the two germline ends. Germline-derived CDR1 and CDR2 are MNHNS and SASEGT. The CDR3 loop reads CASSSVSHAYNEQFF. The CDR3 DNA is TGTGCCAGCAGTTCCGTTTCGCACGCCTACAATGAGCAGTTCTTC.

In this sample, this clonotype turned up many times. The genes are TRBV7-2 and TRBJ2-2, with a tentative D call TRBD1 (6 bases). CDR1 is SGHTA and CDR2 is FQGNSA in the germline V gene. V gave up 5 bases and J gave up 6 bases, with 13 bases separating them. The CDR3 consists of 14 residues. As DNA, the CDR3 is TGTGCCAGCAGCCCGGACAGTAGGGCCGGGGAGCTGTTTTTT. It yields the protein CASSPDSRAGELFF.

The V gene is TRBV5-4, the J gene TRBJ2-1, with 10 bases identical to TRBD2. J lost 5 bases, V lost 0 bases, and 5 bases had no gene match. This CDR3 has 16 residues. The germline V gene encodes CDR1 SGHNT and CDR2 YYREEE (reference sequence). The CDR3 loop reads CASSLALAGRNNEQFF. The CDR3 bases are TGTGCCAGCAGCTTGGCACTAGCGGGGCGCAACAATGAGCAGTTCTTC.

There are many counts of this clonotype. This chain uses TRBV5-1 with TRBJ2-7; D uncertain. This CDR3 has 16 residues. Per germline, CDR1 SGHRS and CDR2 YFSETQ. Trimming removed 1 base from V and 2 bases from J, with 16 bases in between. CDR3 coding DNA: TGCGCCAGCAGCTTGTCGTCATTCGGCGAAGCCTACGAGCAGTACGTC. Translated, it gives CASSLSSFGEAYEQYV.

This clonotype was detected a few times. The chain has TRBV20-1 and TRBJ1-1; 9 bases map to TRBD1. V was pared by 0 bases and J by 2 bases, with 1 base of the junction left unmatched. Germline V gives CDR1 DFQATT, CDR2 SNEGSKA (reference sequence). This CDR3 contains 14 residues. CDR3 in amino acids: CSAREGQGNTEAFF. The CDR3 nucleotides are TGCAGTGCTAGAGAGGGACAGGGTAACACTGAAGCTTTCTTT.

This clonotype was detected many times. The rearrangement joins TRBV5-1 to TRBJ1-6, with D perhaps matching TRBD1 (5 bases). V dropped 2 bases and J dropped 8 bases, with 8 bases sitting between them. The CDR3 length is 13 residues. Looked up from germline, CDR1 is SGHRS and CDR2 is YFSETQ. CDR3 amino acids: CASSLKQDSPLHF. Written as DNA, the CDR3 is TGCGCCAGCAGCTTAAAACAGGATTCACCCCTCCACTTT.

The sample holds many counts of this clonotype. This rearrangement joins TRBV9 to TRBJ1-2; TRBD1 matches 10 bases. This CDR3 region has 14 residues. V was clipped by 4 bases and J by 8 bases; unmatched bases: 8. In germline, CDR1 is SGDLS, CDR2 YYNGEE. The CDR3, as DNA: TGTGCCAGCAGCACACGACAGGGGGCGGGCGGCTACACCTTC. Amino acids: CASSTRQGAGGYTF.

The V gene is TRBV6-2 or TRBV6-3, the J gene TRBJ2-7, with TRBD2 matching over 12 bases. CDR1 is MNHEY, CDR2 SVGEGT, per germline. Trimming removed 7 bases from V and 4 bases from J; junction bases left unmatched: 8. This CDR3 has 15 amino acids. CDR3 nucleotide sequence: TGTGCCAGCAATGACCTAGCGGGGGGGCCATACGAGCAGTACGTC. Translating it yields CASNDLAGGPYEQYV.

This clonotype was detected a few times. The rearrangement joins TRBV9 to TRBJ2-2, with unresolved D. Germline V gives CDR1 SGDLS, CDR2 YYNGEE. The CDR3 sequence is 15 residues long. Trimming removed 4 bases at V and 4 bases at J, with 14 bases between. The CDR3 loop reads CASSRSGKITGELFF. The CDR3 DNA sequence: TGTGCCAGCAGCCGGTCCGGCAAAATCACCGGGGAGCTGTTTTTT.